The T cell receptor (beta chain) described here comes from a study of T-cell memory formation after mild COVID-19. Germline lookup yields CDR1 MNHNS and CDR2 SASEGT. Trimming stripped 7 bases from V and 0 bases from J, with 16 bases between. This CDR3 has 15 amino acids. A note on this clonotype: Antigen unknown.

TCRdb reprocessed the 5' RACE reads with MiXCR, giving one entry per CDR3 protein. The sample holds some 490,000 distinct CDR3 sequences, around a sixth seen once. Findings and caveats of the study: Among CD4+ contracting clones, most were CM and EM, and CD8+ ones EMRA.

The gene calls are TRBV6-1 and TRBJ2-7; possibly TRBD1 for D (5 bases). Sequencing was carried out using PBMCs or a T cell subset sorted from them (not recorded which). This TCR came from an adult woman who had mild COVID-19 (a few samples of this study predate the infection). Cell type and time point are not known. CDR3 bases: TGTGCCAGCATAAGACAGCACCTGAGCTCCTACGAGCAGTACTTC. Protein: CASIRQHLSSYEQYF.